What follows are 15 T cell receptor beta chains derived from one specimen sequenced in a study of blood T cell repertoires in COVID-19. Sequencing used immunoSEQ multiplex PCR; TCRdb keeps in-frame clones, though not all of them. The sample holds approximately 300,000 clones; roughly 90% are singletons and the top ten take roughly 3.9%. The sequencing sample was made of PBMCs or T cells enriched from blood (not recorded which). These receptors were taken from a woman under 40 who had been exposed to COVID-19.

The chain employs TRBV30 and TRBJ1-2; no firm D call. This CDR3 is 16 amino acids long. V was cut by 0 bases and J by 7 bases, with 21 bases left in between. Germline V gives CDR1 GTSNPN, CDR2 SVGIG (reference sequence). This CDR3 reads CAWSVLEGDPLGGYTF. CDR3 nucleotides: TGTGCCTGGAGTGTACTAGAGGGCGATCCGCTGGGTGGCTACACCTTC.

This rearrangement joins TRBV6-4 to TRBJ2-7; 9 nucleotides agree with TRBD1. The CDR3 runs 14 residues. Trimming cost V 6 bases and J 1 base; bases outside gene matches: 4. The V gene's germline CDR1 is MRHNA and CDR2 SNTAGT. The CDR3 sequence is CASSPGQGSYEQYF. CDR3 coding DNA: TGTGCCAGCAGCCCGGGACAGGGATCCTACGAGCAGTACTTC.

The V and J genes are TRBV18 and TRBJ2-5; 9 positions agree with TRBD1. Trimming took 0 bases from V and 4 from J; bases not matched to a gene: 3. This CDR3 spans 15 amino acids. CDR1 is KGHSH and CDR2 is LQKENI in the germline V gene. CDR3 residues: CASSPPGTGPETQYF. The CDR3 coding sequence is TGTGCCAGCTCACCACCCGGGACAGGGCCAGAGACCCAGTACTTC.

The chain carries TRBV6-2 or TRBV6-3 and TRBJ1-5; D might be TRBD1 (5 bases). The CDR3 loop spans 14 amino acids. V lost 5 bases to trimming and J lost 5 bases, with 13 bases between them. The V gene's germline CDR1 is MNHEY and CDR2 SVGEGT. The CDR3 loop is CASSTRQPYQPQHF. The CDR3 DNA sequence: TGTGCCAGCAGTACCCGACAGCCATATCAGCCCCAGCATTTT.

The chain combines TRBV7-3 with TRBJ1-2; TRBD1 might be the D (6 bases). This CDR3 contains 15 residues. The V gene's germline CDR1 is SGHTA and CDR2 FQGTGA. The ends were cut back, 5 bases at V and 7 bases at J, with 20 bases in the middle. CDR3 loop: CASSPQILDRGGYTF. The CDR3 DNA reads as TGTGCCAGCAGCCCACAAATACTGGACAGAGGTGGCTACACCTTC.

This chain connects TRBV7-2 to TRBJ1-1; D may be TRBD1 (5 bases). CDR1 SGHTA and CDR2 FQGNSA come from the germline V gene. Trimming left V 6 bases short and J 4 bases short, with 18 bases between. The CDR3 consists of 15 residues. The DNA of the CDR3 is TGTGCCAGCAGTCGCGCCCTCGGGGGATCCACTGAAGCTTTCTTT. Translating gives CASSRALGGSTEAFF.

DNA for the CDR3: TGCGCCAGCAGCTTGGGTAGGACAGGGCCGAACACTGAAGCTTTCTTT. Its translation: CASSLGRTGPNTEAFF. V usage is TRBV5-1 and J usage is TRBJ1-1; 8 bases are shared with TRBD1. In germline, CDR1 is SGHRS, CDR2 YFSETQ. The CDR3 extends over 16 amino acids. The V and J ends lost 0 bases and 1 base, in that order; junction bases with no gene match: 5.

The gene calls are TRBV9 and TRBJ2-3; perhaps TRBD1 as D (6 bases). The CDR3 runs 15 residues. V was clipped by 6 bases and J by 2 bases, with 16 bases between them. CDR1 and CDR2 from the germline V gene are SGDLS and YYNGEE. CDR3 amino acids: CASMRGGTLTDTQYF. CDR3 sequence (DNA): TGTGCCAGCATGCGAGGGGGAACCCTCACAGATACGCAGTATTTT.

The chain uses TRBV7-9 and TRBJ1-3; 7 bases align to TRBD1. In germline, CDR1 is SEHNR, CDR2 FQNEAQ (reference sequence). Losses at the gene ends were 2 bases for V and 2 bases for J; bases not matched to a gene: 9. CDR3 length equals 17 residues. CDR3 coding DNA: TGTGCCAGCAGCTTAATTATGGTGCAGGGGGCTGGAAACACCATATATTTT. Amino acid sequence: CASSLIMVQGAGNTIYF. The entire variable domain, with the rest obtained from reference TRBV7-9 and TRBJ1-3, is as follows: DTGVSQNPRHKITKRGQNVTFRCDPISEHNRLYWYRQTLGQGPEFLTYFQNEAQLEKSRLLSDRFSAERPKGSFSTLEIQRTEQGDSAMYLCASSLIMVQGAGNTIYFGEGSWLTVV.

The sample holds a few counts of this clone. The sample carries other DNA sequences with the same CDR3. This sequence joins TRBV9 and TRBJ2-1; D is unclear. V was pared by 0 bases and J by 8 bases, with 6 bases between. Germline loops: CDR1 SGDLS, CDR2 YYNGEE. The length of the CDR3 is 12 residues. The CDR3 spells CASSVGQDEQFF. CDR3 in DNA: TGTGCCAGCAGCGTAGGTCAGGATGAGCAGTTCTTC.

The chain employs TRBV24-1 and TRBJ2-5, with 11 bases matching TRBD1. After removal of 1 base from V and 4 bases from J, the junction contained 13 bases not matched to a gene. Germline CDR1 KGHDR, CDR2 SFDVKD. The CDR3 runs 19 residues. The DNA of the CDR3 is TGTGCCACCAGTGATTTTTCAGAGTTGGGGGACAGGGGGACAGAGACCCAGTACTTC. It is translated as CATSDFSELGDRGTETQYF.

The CDR3 nucleotides are TGCGCCAGCAATGAGGGATCTAGCACAGATACGCAGTATTTT. This translates into CASNEGSSTDTQYF. V and J are TRBV23-1 and TRBJ2-3; perhaps TRBD2 as D (5 bases). TRBV23-1 is marked as an open reading frame, function uncertain. The ends were cut back, 7 bases at V and 0 bases at J, with 11 bases in the middle. The length of the CDR3 is 14 residues.

The V and J genes are TRBV29-1 and TRBJ2-1; TRBD2 agrees at 7 bases. This CDR3 contains 14 residues. Trimming at V came to 1 base and at J to 4 bases, leaving 4 bases not matched to a gene. Germline CDR1 is SQVTM and CDR2 is ANQGSEA. This chain's CDR3 is CSVEGTSIYNEQFF. The CDR3 nucleotides are TGCAGCGTTGAAGGGACTAGTATATACAATGAGCAGTTCTTC.

This clone came up a few times. This chain joins TRBV21-1 and TRBJ1-2. TRBV21-1 represents a pseudogene. The CDR3 sequence is 13 residues long. The DNA of the CDR3 is TGTGCCAGCAGCAAAGGCCTGGTTCGGGGCTACACCTTC. This codes for CASSKGLVRGYTF.

The rearrangement joins TRBV7-9 to TRBJ1-6, with D perhaps TRBD1 (6 bases). The CDR3 loop spans 17 amino acids. V lost 4 bases and J 8 bases, leaving 21 bases between the germline ends. Germline lookup yields CDR1 SEHNR and CDR2 FQNEAQ (reference sequence). Written as DNA, the CDR3 is TGTGCCAGCAGCTCAAGGGGACAACGTCTCTCTCATTCACCCCTCCACTTT. Protein sequence: CASSSRGQRLSHSPLHF.